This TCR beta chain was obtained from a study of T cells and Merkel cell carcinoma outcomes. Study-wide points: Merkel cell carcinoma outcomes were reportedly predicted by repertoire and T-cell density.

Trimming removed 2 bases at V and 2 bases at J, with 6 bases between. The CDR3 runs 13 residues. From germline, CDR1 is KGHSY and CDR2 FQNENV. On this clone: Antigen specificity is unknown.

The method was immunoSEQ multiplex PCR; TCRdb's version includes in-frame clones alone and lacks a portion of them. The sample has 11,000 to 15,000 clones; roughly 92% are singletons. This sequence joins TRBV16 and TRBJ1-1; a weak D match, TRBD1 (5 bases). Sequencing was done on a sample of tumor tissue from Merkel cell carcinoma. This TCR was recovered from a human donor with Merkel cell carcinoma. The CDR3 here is CASSQQGNTEAFF. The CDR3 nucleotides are TGTGCCAGCAGCCAACAGGGTAACACTGAAGCTTTCTTT.